This T cell receptor (beta chain) appears in the sequencing data of a study of Graves' ophthalmopathy and Graves' hyperthyroidism. Amplification of TCR beta CDR3 regions used RNA transcripts. The first round was an RT-PCR with HTBI primers, and the second round was a multiplex PCR. TCRdb called the multiplex PCR reads again in MiXCR, with one record for every CDR3 protein. This table has about 210,000 distinct CDR3 sequences, less than 30% appearing once. This clonotype was seen at least ten times. This CDR3 spans 11 amino acids. Germline CDR1 GTSNPN, CDR2 SVGIG (reference sequence). The ends lost 8 bases at V and 4 bases at J; junction bases unmatched: 4.

The chain links TRBV30 to TRBJ2-7, with 8 bases lining up with TRBD1. This TCR derives from a man in his fifties or sixties with Graves' ophthalmopathy. Sequencing was performed on peripheral blood. The CDR3 region is CAAQGGYEQYF. The CDR3 DNA follows: TGTGCCGCACAGGGGGGTTACGAGCAGTACTTC.